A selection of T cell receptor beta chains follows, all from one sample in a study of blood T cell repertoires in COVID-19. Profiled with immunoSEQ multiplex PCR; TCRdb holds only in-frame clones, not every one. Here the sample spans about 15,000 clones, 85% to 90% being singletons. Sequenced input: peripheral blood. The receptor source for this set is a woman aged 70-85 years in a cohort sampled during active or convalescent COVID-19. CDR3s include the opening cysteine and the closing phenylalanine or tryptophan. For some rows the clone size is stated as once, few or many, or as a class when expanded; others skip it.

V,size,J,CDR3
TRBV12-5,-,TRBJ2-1,CASGLGQGADNEQFF
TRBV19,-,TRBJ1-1,CASSIVRVWTEAFF
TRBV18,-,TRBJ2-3,CASSPPSYRQGRVPHF
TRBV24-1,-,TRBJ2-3,CATATAGGTFGTQYF
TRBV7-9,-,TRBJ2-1,CASQRLAGNNEQFF
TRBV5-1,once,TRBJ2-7,CASSLNSGKTYEQYF
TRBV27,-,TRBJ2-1,CASSDRTGWYNEQFF
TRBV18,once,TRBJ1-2,CASSPDRNYGYTF
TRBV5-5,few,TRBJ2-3,CASSLANWTGAILDTQYF
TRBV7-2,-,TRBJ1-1,CASSVRVGTGALNTEAFF
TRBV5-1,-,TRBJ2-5,CASSLSPDQETQYF
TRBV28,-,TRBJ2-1,CASSSPTSGGGLDEQFF
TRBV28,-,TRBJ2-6,CASSYGGSGANVLTF
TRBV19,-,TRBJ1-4,CASTGHLNEKLFF
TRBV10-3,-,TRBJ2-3,CAISGAGRSTDTQYF
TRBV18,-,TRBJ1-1,CASSPGFGTEAFF
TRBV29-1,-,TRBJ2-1,CSVQTGQGPGNEQFF
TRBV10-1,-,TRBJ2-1,CASIKGGSEQFF
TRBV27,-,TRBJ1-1,CASSSTGAGKTEAFF
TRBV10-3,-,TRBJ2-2,CAIRTGTANTGELFF
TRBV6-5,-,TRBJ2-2,CASTMTTNTGELFF
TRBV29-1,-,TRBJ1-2,CSVRDTDYGYTF
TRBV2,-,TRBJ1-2,CASKPGTNYGYTF
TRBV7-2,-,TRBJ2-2,CASSPRGSSNTGELFF
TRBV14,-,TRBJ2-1,CASSPLAGLPYNEQFF
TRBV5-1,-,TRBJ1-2,CASSETRGANYGYTF
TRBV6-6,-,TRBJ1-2,CASSHPGLSYGYTF
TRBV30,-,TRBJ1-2,CAGTASYGYTF
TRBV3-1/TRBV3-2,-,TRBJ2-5,CASSRLTSVQETQYF
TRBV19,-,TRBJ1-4,CASSTSQGAREKLFF
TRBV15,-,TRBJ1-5,CATSIRGRGGGQPQHF
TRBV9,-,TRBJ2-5,CASSVGGQIGETQYF
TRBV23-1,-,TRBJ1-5,CASSQWARGQLGNQPQHF
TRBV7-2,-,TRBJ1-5,CASSLGPGQPQHF
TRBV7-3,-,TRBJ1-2,CASSLTAGGAGGYTF
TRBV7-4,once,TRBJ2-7,CASSLGTTSYEQYF
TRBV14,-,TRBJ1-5,CASSQEGGQRSNQPQHF